This is a list of T cell receptor beta chains from one sample in a study of shared clonotypes between healthy human individuals. Clones were sequenced by immunoSEQ multiplex PCR, and TCRdb holds only the in-frame ones, with some missing. The sample consists of nearly 2 million clones, roughly 94% of them appearing once. Sequencing was carried out using naive CD8+ T cells sorted from blood. These receptors came from a man aged 18 to 29 in good health. Each CDR3 is given with its conserved first and last residue. The D gene is left open where the match is weak.

.	TRBV7-9	TRBJ2-3	TGTGCCAGCAGCTCAACGGAGGATACGCAGTATTTT	CASSSTEDTQYF
.	TRBV9	TRBJ1-6	TGTGCCAGCAGCGTAGGCGGGAGCTCCTATAATTCACCCCTCCACTTT	CASSVGGSSYNSPLHF
.	TRBV5-4	TRBJ1-4	TGTGCCAGCAGCTTGGGCGTGACTGCAACTAATGAAAAACTGTTTTTT	CASSLGVTATNEKLFF
TRBD2	TRBV2	TRBJ2-7	TGTGCCAGCATTGGAGCGGGGGGGCTCAACTACGAGCAGTACTTC	CASIGAGGLNYEQYF
.	TRBV19	TRBJ1-1	TGTGCCAGTAGTATAATGGGCCTGAACACTGAAGCTTTCTTT	CASSIMGLNTEAFF
.	TRBV14	TRBJ2-3	TGTGCCAGCAGCCAAGTCACCCAAAATACGCAGTATTTT	CASSQVTQNTQYF
.	TRBV7-2	TRBJ2-7	TGTGCCAGCAGCTTGCCGACAGGATACTACGAGCAGTACTTC	CASSLPTGYYEQYF
TRBD2	TRBV9	TRBJ2-3	TGTGCCAGCAGCACGGGGGGGGCTAGCACAGATACGCAGTATTTT	CASSTGGASTDTQYF
.	TRBV4-1	TRBJ2-5	TGCGCCAGCAGACCCCTGGGCGGCGGGGTCCAAGAGACCCAGTACTTC	CASRPLGGGVQETQYF
.	TRBV7-9	TRBJ2-2	TGTGCCAGCAGCCTACAAAGGACGAACACCGGGGAGCTGTTTTTT	CASSLQRTNTGELFF
.	TRBV28	TRBJ1-6	TGTGCCAGCAGGTCACAGGGTACCGGGCGCAATTCACCCCTCCACTTT	CASRSQGTGRNSPLHF
.	TRBV30	TRBJ2-7	TGTGCCTGGGACAACCTCTACGAGCAGTACTTC	CAWDNLYEQYF
.	TRBV27	TRBJ2-7	TGTGCCAGCAGTAGTCGGGACATAGCCTACGAGCAGTACTTC	CASSSRDIAYEQYF
.	TRBV4-1	TRBJ1-5	TGCGCCAGCAGCCAAGATGTTGGAACTAACAATCAGCCCCAGCATTTT	CASSQDVGTNNQPQHF
.	TRBV21-1	TRBJ2-7	TGTGCCAGCAGACGGGGGCAGGCATCCTACGAGCAGTACTTC	CASRRGQASYEQYF
TRBD1	TRBV9	TRBJ2-7	TGTGCCAGCAGCGTGACCGGGACAGGAGATTACGAGCAGTACTTC	CASSVTGTGDYEQYF
.	TRBV7-9	TRBJ2-5	TGTGCCAGCAGCCTCCCGAGGGGCCAAGAGACCCAGTACTTC	CASSLPRGQETQYF
.	TRBV5-4	TRBJ2-7	TGTGCCAGCAGCTTGGGGACAGAGGCCTACGAGCAGTACTTC	CASSLGTEAYEQYF
TRBD1	TRBV4-1	TRBJ1-4	TGCGCCAGCAGCCAAGTTTCTACAGGGGATGAAAAACTGTTTTTT	CASSQVSTGDEKLFF
.	TRBV10-3	TRBJ1-4	TGTGCCATCAGTGCGGCTTTAAATGAAAAACTGTTTTTT	CAISAALNEKLFF
.	TRBV27	TRBJ2-1	TGTGCCAGCAGTTTGGGGGCGGATTACAATGAGCAGTTCTTC	CASSLGADYNEQFF
.	TRBV19	TRBJ1-1	TGTGCCAGTAGTTTACAGGGATGGAGTATGAACACTGAAGCTTTCTTT	CASSLQGWSMNTEAFF
.	TRBV10-1	TRBJ1-4	TGCGCCAGCAGTGAGGGACGGATTGATGAAAAACTGTTTTTT	CASSEGRIDEKLFF
.	TRBV6-5	TRBJ1-1	TGTGCCAGCAGTTACCCTCCAGTAGGGGTTACTGAAGCTTTCTTT	CASSYPPVGVTEAFF
.	TRBV18	TRBJ2-7	TGTGCCAGCTCACCCCAAAAGGGGGAGTCCTACGAGCAGTACTTC	CASSPQKGESYEQYF
.	TRBV21-1	TRBJ1-1	TGTGCCAGCAGCAAAGCCCGGAACACTGAAGCTTTCTTT	CASSKARNTEAFF
.	TRBV4-3	TRBJ2-1	TGCGCCAGCAGCCAAGATCTATCCCTCAATGAGCAGTTCTTC	CASSQDLSLNEQFF
.	TRBV7-9	TRBJ2-2	TGTGCCAGCAGCTTATCCCAGGGCATAAACACCGGGGAGCTGTTTTTT	CASSLSQGINTGELFF